This T cell receptor beta chain was identified during a study of response to subunit inactivated influenza vaccine. Whole-study findings and limits: That few new T cells are recruited by each seasonal influenza vaccination was the authors' suggestion.

This clonotype was seen at least ten times. The target antigen is unknown. TCRdb re-called the RT-PCR reads with MiXCR, one entry per CDR3 protein. The data hold approximately 520,000 distinct CDR3 sequences, with around 25% observed a single time. This sequence was found in a man in his forties or fifties who received an inactivated influenza vaccine. The input for sequencing was CD4+ T cells sorted from PBMCs, taken 4 to 6 days after vaccination.

The CDR3 spells CASSLGGGGSYEQYF. CDR3 bases: TGTGCCAGCAGTTTAGGTGGGGGTGGCTCCTACGAGCAGTACTTC. The chain carries TRBV12-3 or TRBV12-4 and TRBJ2-7; D is tentatively TRBD1 or TRBD2 (5 bases each). V lost 1 base, J lost 0 bases, and 10 bases lay in between. This CDR3 is built from 15 residues.